A single sample gave rise to the 27 T cell receptor beta chains below, sequenced in a study of CD8+CD57+ T cells in acquired aplastic anemia. The use of genomic DNA as template underpinned the TCR beta VDJ and CDR3 profiling. TCRdb reanalysed the reads using MiXCR and keeps one entry per CDR3 protein. Of about 180,000 distinct CDR3 sequences in the sample, 48% were seen once. Sequenced patients had shown CD8+CD57+ cell expansion by flow cytometry. Sequencing used sorted CD4+, CD8+, or CD8+CD57+ T cells (not recorded which) from PBMCs. The receptors originated from a human donor with aplastic anemia.

This clonotype has only a few counts. This chain's CDR3 is CASSPGVGGEKLFF. DNA for the CDR3: TGTGCCAGCAGCCCTGGGGTAGGAGGTGAAAAACTGTTTTTT. The chain is built from TRBV25-1 and TRBJ1-4; D is unresolved. Trimming left V 6 bases short and J 7 bases short, with 15 bases between. Per the germline V gene, CDR1 is MGHDK and CDR2 is SYGVNS. The CDR3 consists of 14 residues.

This clonotype was observed a single time. The chain carries TRBV29-1 and TRBJ1-2; D not certain. The germline gives CDR1 SQVTM, CDR2 ANQGSEA. The CDR3 extends over 12 amino acids. V lost 8 bases, J lost 1 base, and 11 bases lay in between. CDR3 DNA sequence: TGCAGCTCCCTGGAGGGTAACTATGGCTACACCTTC. Translation: CSSLEGNYGYTF.

Regarding this clonotype: The CDR3 end shows no conserved phenylalanine or tryptophan, and so a read error is likely. This rearrangement joins TRBV2 to TRBJ1-2, with no clear D. The CDR3 has 12 amino acids. Germline V lookup: CDR1 SNHLY, CDR2 FYNNEI. V lost 4 bases, J lost 8 bases, and 11 bases lay in between. In DNA, the CDR3 is TGTGCCAGCAGTGTACGGGCAGCCGGCTACACCTCC. Its protein is CASSVRAAGYTS.

The chain combines TRBV10-3 with TRBJ1-3; D is undetermined. Between the trimmed V and J ends, which lost 0 bases and 0 bases, there was a span of 12 bases. The CDR3 is 17 amino acids. Germline CDR1 reads ENHRY; CDR2 reads SYGVKD. The CDR3 is CAISESPAPVSGNTIYF. The CDR3, as DNA: TGTGCCATCAGTGAGTCCCCCGCGCCCGTCTCTGGAAACACCATATATTTT.

This clonotype has just a few counts. J is TRBJ2-5 and V is TRBV7-3; D is perhaps TRBD2 (7 bases). Germline-derived CDR1 and CDR2 are SGHTA and FQGTGA. V was trimmed by 1 base and J by 5 bases, leaving 14 bases between them. The CDR3 runs 15 residues. The CDR3 nucleotides are TGTGCCAGCAGCTTAAGTGGGGGGGCGCTTGAGACCCAGTACTTC. Residues: CASSLSGGALETQYF.

The chain carries TRBV30 and TRBJ1-4; a weak D match, TRBD1 (5 bases). Germline CDR1 reads GTSNPN; CDR2 reads SVGIG (reference sequence). The CDR3 runs 14 residues. V was cut by 2 bases and J by 5 bases, with 12 bases left in between. The chain's CDR3 is CAWSRQRGNEKLFF. DNA of the CDR3: TGTGCCTGGAGTCGCCAGCGGGGGAATGAAAAACTGTTTTTT.

J is TRBJ2-7 and V is TRBV7-6; TRBD2 matches at 11 bases. This CDR3 spans 15 amino acids. V lost 5 bases, J lost 6 bases, and 9 bases stayed unmatched. Germline CDR1 reads SGHVS; CDR2 reads FNYEAQ. The CDR3 spells CASSEELAGVVEQYF. The CDR3 DNA is TGTGCCAGCAGCGAAGAACTAGCGGGAGTAGTCGAGCAGTACTTC.

The rearrangement uses TRBV19 and TRBJ2-2; D ambiguous. Trimming pared 5 bases from V and 2 bases from J, leaving 12 bases between. The germline gives CDR1 LNHDA, CDR2 SQIVND (reference sequence). There are 15 residues in the CDR3. CDR3 sequence reads: CASSLPGRNTGELFF. The CDR3 DNA follows: TGTGCCAGTAGTTTACCAGGCAGAAACACCGGGGAGCTGTTTTTT.

The J gene is TRBJ1-2, the V gene TRBV10-2; D is unresolved. CDR1 is WSHSY and CDR2 is SAAADI in the germline V gene. V was cut by 3 bases and J by 0 bases, with 5 bases left in between. The CDR3 is 13 residues long. For the CDR3, the DNA is TGCGCCAGCAGTGAACCAGCTAACTATGGCTACACCTTC. Translating it yields CASSEPANYGYTF.

V usage is TRBV29-1 and J usage is TRBJ2-1; TRBD2 is a possible D gene (6 bases). The CDR3 covers 13 residues. Germline V gene lookup returns CDR1 SQVTM and CDR2 ANQGSEA. V lost 6 bases and J 1 base, leaving 10 bases between the germline ends. CDR3 amino acids: CSVPGVSYNEQFF. The CDR3 nucleotides are TGCAGCGTACCGGGGGTGTCCTACAATGAGCAGTTCTTC.

The chain links TRBV2 to TRBJ1-6; 8 bases fit TRBD1. CDR1 and CDR2 (germline): SNHLY, FYNNEI. CDR3 size: 13 residues. The junction had 3 bases not matched to a gene; V was cut back by 8 bases and J by 6 bases. As DNA, the CDR3 is TGTGCCAGCGGGGGACAGGCTAATTCACCCCTCCACTTT. It is translated as CASGGQANSPLHF.

The CDR3 is CSVERLAGEAYEQYF. The CDR3 DNA reads TGCAGCGTTGAGAGATTAGCGGGAGAAGCGTACGAGCAGTACTTC. V is TRBV29-1 and J is TRBJ2-7; 9 bases match TRBD2. Per the germline V gene, CDR1 is SQVTM and CDR2 is ANQGSEA. Unmatched junction bases numbered 10, after V lost 3 bases and J lost 4 bases. CDR3 length: 15 residues.

This clonotype has a count of ten or more. This chain's CDR3 is CASLPPVLNTEAFF. CDR3 nucleotides: TGTGCCAGCCTTCCACCCGTCCTGAACACTGAAGCTTTCTTT. The chain combines TRBV6-1 with TRBJ1-1; D gene ambiguous. Looked up from germline, CDR1 is MNHNS and CDR2 is SASEGT. The CDR3 runs to 14 residues. The V and J ends lost 8 bases and 0 bases respectively, with 13 bases between them.

This clonotype was picked up many times. The chain links TRBV7-9 to TRBJ2-7; no firm D call. Per germline, CDR1 SEHNR and CDR2 FQNEAQ (reference sequence). The CDR3 loop spans 13 amino acids. The V gene lost 1 base and the J gene lost 2 bases, with 6 bases spanning the gap. This CDR3 is CASSLEDPYEQYF. CDR3 coding DNA: TGTGCCAGCAGCTTAGAGGATCCCTACGAGCAGTACTTC. The full variable domain, in which reference TRBV7-9 and TRBJ2-7 provide the parts outside the CDR3, is DTGVSQNPRHKITKRGQNVTFRCDPISEHNRLYWYRQTLGQGPEFLTYFQNEAQLEKSRLLSDRFSAERPKGSFSTLEIQRTEQGDSAMYLCASSLEDPYEQYFGPGTRLTVT.

The J gene is TRBJ2-3, the V gene TRBV7-9; D gene unclear. The CDR3 length is 11 residues. The V gene's germline CDR1 is SEHNR and CDR2 FQNEAQ (reference sequence). V was clipped by 5 bases and J by 8 bases, with 8 bases between them. The CDR3 sequence: CASSQAGTQYF. As DNA, the CDR3 is TGTGCCAGCAGCCAAGCAGGTACGCAGTATTTT.

The sample holds many counts of this clonotype. CDR3 sequence reads: CASSENRVATEAFF. The CDR3 DNA reads TGCGCCAGCAGTGAGAACAGGGTTGCGACTGAAGCTTTCTTT. The chain recombines TRBV10-2 with TRBJ1-1; D is perhaps TRBD1 (6 bases). Trimming left V 2 bases short and J 5 bases short, with 12 bases between. Germline assignment: CDR1 WSHSY and CDR2 SAAADI. The CDR3 extends over 14 amino acids.

The gene calls are TRBV29-1 and TRBJ2-7; 7 nucleotides match TRBD1. V trimming: 6 bases; J trimming: 0 bases; junction bases outside the gene matches: 11. The CDR3 length is 15 residues. The germline V gene encodes CDR1 SQVTM and CDR2 ANQGSEA. CDR3 residues: CSVDPGQTSSYEQYF. The DNA for the CDR3 is TGCAGCGTCGACCCGGGACAGACAAGCTCCTACGAGCAGTACTTC.

The rearrangement joins TRBV7-2 to TRBJ2-1, with 7 bases fitting TRBD2. This CDR3 comprises 18 residues. The ends lost 1 base at V and 4 bases at J; junction bases unmatched: 13. Germline V gene lookup returns CDR1 SGHTA and CDR2 FQGNSA. For the CDR3, the DNA is TGTGCCAGCAGCTTAGATTTTGGGTGGGACTACGGTTACAATGAGCAGTTCTTC. It codes for CASSLDFGWDYGYNEQFF. Looking up the rest from reference TRBV7-2 and TRBJ2-1 gives the full variable domain: GAGVSQSPSNKVTEKGKDVELRCDPISGHTALYWYRQSLGQGLEFLIYFQGNSAPDKSGLPSDRFSAERTGGSVSTLTIQRTQQEDSAVYLCASSLDFGWDYGYNEQFFGPGTRLTVL.

The genes are TRBV10-3 and TRBJ2-7; D is uncertain. The CDR3 runs to 11 residues. V was clipped by 3 bases and J by 0 bases, with 0 bases between them. Germline values: CDR1 ENHRY, CDR2 SYGVKD. The CDR3 region is CAISDSYEQYF. The CDR3 DNA reads TGTGCCATCAGTGACTCCTACGAGCAGTACTTC.

This clonotype was picked up many times. V gene TRBV30 combines with J gene TRBJ2-5; 7 bases agree with TRBD2. Germline trimming cut 2 bases from V and 2 bases from J; bases unmatched to any gene: 2. Germline V gives CDR1 GTSNPN, CDR2 SVGIG (reference sequence). The length of the CDR3 is 13 residues. The CDR3 loop is CAWSRGEQETQYF. CDR3 in DNA: TGTGCCTGGAGTCGGGGGGAACAAGAGACCCAGTACTTC.

V and J are TRBV2 and TRBJ2-1, with D hard to call. Trimming took off 6 bases at V and 15 bases at J, with 12 bases between the two ends. CDR1 is SNHLY and CDR2 is FYNNEI in the germline V gene. The CDR3 has 10 amino acids. CDR3 sequence: CASRAAGRFF. DNA of the CDR3: TGTGCCAGCAGGGCGGCCGGGCGGTTCTTC.

This clonotype has a count of ten or more. This could be a read error, since a much larger clone is one nucleotide away. This sequence joins TRBV20-1 and TRBJ2-5; D unclear. The CDR3 spans 12 residues. Per germline, CDR1 DFQATT and CDR2 SNEGSKA (reference sequence). Trimming removed 3 bases at V and 4 bases at J, with 9 bases between. CDR3 region: CSASTVLETQYF. In DNA, the CDR3 is TGCAGTGCTAGTACAGTCCTAGAGACCCAGTACTTC.

There are many counts of this clonotype. This chain links TRBV19 with TRBJ1-6; 9 bases map to TRBD1. V shed 7 bases, J shed 8 bases, and the junction held 6 bases outside the gene matches. The germline CDR1 and CDR2 sequences are LNHDA and SQIVND (reference sequence). CDR3 length: 14 residues. Here the CDR3 reads CASTRTGVDSPLHF. The CDR3 coding sequence is TGTGCCAGTACCAGGACAGGGGTCGATTCACCCCTCCACTTT.

Worth noting for this clonotype: Given a much more abundant clone one base away, this may be a read error. This chain uses TRBV12-3 or TRBV12-4 with TRBJ1-2; D call uncertain. The CDR3 is 16 residues long. The CDR3 sequence: CASSHGPGRGGYGCTF. For the CDR3, the DNA is TGTGCCAGCAGCCACGGCCCGGGGAGAGGCGGCTATGGCTGCACCTTC.

In regard to this clonotype: One end of the junction varies from germline; a read error may be responsible. The rearrangement links TRBV10-2 to TRBJ2-5; 7 bases map to TRBD1. The CDR3 runs to 12 residues. CDR1 and CDR2 (germline): WSHSY, SAAADI. CDR3 sequence: CASTPGGETQYF. CDR3 in DNA: TGTGCCAGCACACCAGGGGGAGAGACCCAGTACTTC.

This clonotype was counted at least ten times. The chain uses TRBV20-1 and TRBJ1-2; the match to TRBD1 covers 7 bases. CDR3 size: 17 residues. The J segment lost 4 bases and the V segment lost 6 bases, leaving 20 bases of the junction unmatched. Per the germline V gene, CDR1 is DFQATT and CDR2 is SNEGSKA (reference sequence). The CDR3 here is CSATPPKQTGKGYGYTF. Written as DNA, the CDR3 is TGCAGTGCCACCCCTCCAAAACAGACAGGGAAAGGCTATGGCTACACCTTC.

This clonotype turned up a few times. V is TRBV3-1 and J is TRBJ1-4, with D tentatively TRBD1 (6 bases). In germline, CDR1 is LGHDT, CDR2 YNNKEL (reference sequence). The V gene lost 7 bases and the J gene lost 5 bases, with 14 bases spanning the gap. The CDR3 contains 14 residues. Here the CDR3 DNA reads TGTGCCAGCAAATCAGGGGCTTGGAATGAAAAACTGTTTTTT. It codes for CASKSGAWNEKLFF.